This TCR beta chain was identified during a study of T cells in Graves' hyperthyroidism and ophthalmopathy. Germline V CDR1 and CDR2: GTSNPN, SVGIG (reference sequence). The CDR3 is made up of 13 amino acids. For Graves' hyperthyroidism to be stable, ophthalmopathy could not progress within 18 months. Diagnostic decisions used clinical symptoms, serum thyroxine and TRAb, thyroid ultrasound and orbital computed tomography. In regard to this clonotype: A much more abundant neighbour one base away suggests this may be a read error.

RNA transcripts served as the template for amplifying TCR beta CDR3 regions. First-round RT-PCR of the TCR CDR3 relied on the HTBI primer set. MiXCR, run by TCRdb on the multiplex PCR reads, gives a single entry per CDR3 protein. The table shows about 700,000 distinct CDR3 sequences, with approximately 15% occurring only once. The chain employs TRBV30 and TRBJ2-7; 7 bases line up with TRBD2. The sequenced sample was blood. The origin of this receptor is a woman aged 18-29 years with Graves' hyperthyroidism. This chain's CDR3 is CAWKAPGRDERYF. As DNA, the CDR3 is TGTGCCTGGAAGGCCCCGGGGAGGGACGAGCGGTACTTC.